This TCR beta chain comes out of a study of graft-versus-host responses after intestinal transplantation. General study points: High graft-versus-host to host-versus-graft clonal ratios were seen in allografts of patients with graft-donor T cell macrochimerism. Recipient-marrow GvH clones were detected, some having first appeared in ileum or blood.

The table came from immunoSEQ multiplex PCR; TCRdb's copy has only in-frame clones and leaves some out. Here the sample spans approximately 50,000 clones, 85% to 90% being singletons. V was clipped by 8 bases and J by 10 bases, with 20 bases between them. The germline V gene has CDR1 LNHDA and CDR2 SQIVND (reference sequence). The CDR3 is made up of 14 amino acids. As concerns this clone: Its target is unknown.

Sequenced material: PBMCs, taken 26 days after transplant. J is TRBJ1-4 and V is TRBV19, with D tentatively TRBD1 (6 bases). This clonotype was obtained from a human patient who received an intestinal transplant, so some T cells may come from the graft donor. The CDR3 spells CASAVSAGAGKLFF. The CDR3 DNA reads as TGTGCCAGTGCGGTTTCGGCGGGGGCCGGAAAACTGTTTTTT.